The 8 T cell receptor beta chains given below trace back to one sample, sequenced in a study of blood T cell repertoires in COVID-19. Clones were read by immunoSEQ multiplex PCR, and TCRdb kept only the in-frame ones, dropping some. The sample records about 190,000 clones, under 90% being singletons. Sequencing used peripheral blood. The receptors here all came from a man aged 40-49 years with acute or convalescent COVID-19.

The chain is built from TRBV14 and TRBJ2-3; D not certain. Germline V gene data show CDR1 as SGHDN and CDR2 as FVKESK. Trimming took off 1 base at V and 4 bases at J, with 6 bases between the two ends. CDR3 length: 13 residues. CDR3 coding DNA: TGTGCCAGCAGCCAAGCGGGTGCAGATACGCAGTATTTT. This gives the protein CASSQAGADTQYF.

This chain connects TRBV19 to TRBJ1-1; 9 positions agree with TRBD1. The germline V gene has CDR1 LNHDA and CDR2 SQIVND (reference sequence). The CDR3 has 15 amino acids. Unmatched junction bases numbered 10, after V lost 3 bases and J lost 8 bases. CDR3 in DNA: TGTGCCAGTAGTATCCTCCGGGACAGGGCGCTGGAAGCTTTCTTT. Translating it yields CASSILRDRALEAFF.

This clone showed up just once. J is TRBJ2-1 and V is TRBV28; 9 positions agree with TRBD2. The CDR3 covers 14 residues. J lost 9 bases, V lost 6 bases, and 9 bases had no gene match. Per germline, CDR1 MDHEN and CDR2 SYDVKM. CDR3 nucleotides: TGTGCCAGCAGGGCGAGCGGGGGGCACGGTGAGCAGTTCTTC. Encoded protein: CASRASGGHGEQFF.

This clone was seen just once. The chain carries TRBV24-1 and TRBJ2-7; D possibly corresponds to TRBD1 (6 bases). CDR1 KGHDR and CDR2 SFDVKD come from the germline V gene. This CDR3 region has 17 residues. Trimming removed 5 bases from V and 5 bases from J, with 24 bases in between. The CDR3 DNA reads TGTGCCACCAGTGTTCTCCAGACATCCCACAGGGCGCACGAGCAGTACTTC. It yields the protein CATSVLQTSHRAHEQYF.

The chain is built from TRBV27 and TRBJ1-2; D is undetermined. Germline loops: CDR1 MNHEY, CDR2 SMNVEV (reference sequence). V dropped 5 bases and J dropped 4 bases, with 11 bases sitting between them. The CDR3 covers 13 residues. Written as DNA, the CDR3 is TGTGCCAGCAGTCCCGACACCGCCTATGGCTACACCTTC. Residues: CASSPDTAYGYTF.

The chain couples TRBV18 to TRBJ1-5; possible D gene TRBD1, 6 bases. The ends were cut back, 8 bases at V and 0 bases at J, with 11 bases in the middle. In germline, CDR1 is KGHSH, CDR2 LQKENI. The CDR3 is 14 residues long. In DNA form, the CDR3 reads TGTGCCAGCCGGGGGGCAGGTAGCAATCAGCCCCAGCATTTT. It specifies CASRGAGSNQPQHF.

A few counts support this clone. CDR3 sequence (DNA): TGCGCCAGCAGCGGTGATGGACAGCCGAACACTGAAGCTTTCTTT. It encodes CASSGDGQPNTEAFF. The chain couples TRBV5-1 to TRBJ1-1, with a weak D call TRBD1 (6 bases). CDR3 length: 15 residues. Trimming cost V 4 bases and J 1 base, with 14 bases left between them. CDR1 is SGHRS and CDR2 is YFSETQ in the germline V gene. Based on the CDR3 plus reference TRBV5-1 and TRBJ1-1, the full variable domain is KAGVTQTPRYLIKTRGQQVTLSCSPISGHRSVSWYQQTPGQGLQFLFEYFSETQRNKGNFPGRFSGRQFSNSRSEMNVSTLELGDSALYLCASSGDGQPNTEAFFGQGTRLTVV.

The V and J genes are TRBV6-5 and TRBJ2-7, with 10 bases fitting TRBD1. With V trimmed by 6 bases and J by 6 bases, 11 bases remained unmatched. The CDR3 covers 15 residues. CDR1 and CDR2 (germline): MNHEY, SVGAGI. CDR3 DNA sequence: TGTGCCAGCAGACCCCACGACAGGGGGCAAGGCGAGCAGTACTTC. Amino acids: CASRPHDRGQGEQYF.